Listed below are T cell receptor beta chains from one sample, sequenced in a study of memory CD4+ T cells and cytomegalovirus serostatus. The data were produced by immunoSEQ multiplex PCR, yet TCRdb's version contains in-frame clones alone and is incomplete. The sample consists of under 55,000 clones, around 82% of them appearing once. The sample taken for sequencing was memory CD4+ T cells from blood. These receptors came from an adult in good health and CMV-seropositive. The CDR3 runs from the conserved cysteine through the conserved F or W. The D gene is left open where the match is weak. Clone size is stated in some rows and not others, as once, few, many or a class when expanded.

v_gene: TRBV29-1
abundance: -
d_gene: TRBD2
j_gene: TRBJ2-1
CDR3aa: CSVEGGGRAYNEQFF
CDR3nt: TGCAGCGTTGAAGGGGGCGGGAGGGCCTACAATGAGCAGTTCTTC

v_gene: TRBV19
abundance: -
d_gene: TRBD1
j_gene: TRBJ1-5
CDR3aa: CASRRQGGNYQPQHF
CDR3nt: TGTGCCAGTAGGCGACAGGGAGGGAACTATCAGCCCCAGCATTTT

v_gene: TRBV29-1
abundance: -
d_gene: TRBD1
j_gene: TRBJ1-2
CDR3aa: CSAGDREGGYTF
CDR3nt: TGCAGCGCCGGGGACAGGGAAGGTGGCTACACCTTC

v_gene: TRBV6-8
abundance: once
d_gene: TRBD1
j_gene: TRBJ2-3
CDR3aa: CASNPGQGPDTQYF
CDR3nt: TGTGCCAGCAACCCGGGACAGGGTCCAGATACGCAGTATTTT

v_gene: TRBV7-9
abundance: -
d_gene: TRBD1
j_gene: TRBJ1-2
CDR3aa: CASSSGQGRSYGYTF
CDR3nt: TGTGCCAGCAGCTCGGGACAGGGTCGGAGCTATGGCTACACCTTC

v_gene: TRBV6-5
abundance: once
d_gene: TRBD1
j_gene: TRBJ1-6
CDR3aa: CAAGGRRNSPLHF
CDR3nt: TGTGCCGCAGGGGGGAGGCGGAATTCACCCCTCCACTTT

v_gene: TRBV9
abundance: -
d_gene: TRBD1
j_gene: TRBJ1-2
CDR3aa: CASSVDGTGDYGYTF
CDR3nt: TGTGCCAGCAGCGTAGATGGGACAGGAGACTATGGCTACACCTTC

v_gene: TRBV5-1
abundance: -
d_gene: -
j_gene: TRBJ1-3
CDR3aa: CASSASGSLTGNTIYF
CDR3nt: TGCGCCAGCAGCGCATCAGGGTCTTTAACTGGAAACACCATATATTTT

v_gene: TRBV6-6
abundance: -
d_gene: TRBD1
j_gene: TRBJ2-3
CDR3aa: CASSRQGDTQYF
CDR3nt: TGTGCCAGCAGCCGACAGGGAGATACGCAGTATTTT

v_gene: TRBV11-2
abundance: once
d_gene: -
j_gene: TRBJ2-7
CDR3aa: CASSFTGGDEQYF
CDR3nt: TGTGCCAGCAGCTTTACAGGGGGGGACGAGCAGTACTTC

v_gene: TRBV30
abundance: -
d_gene: -
j_gene: TRBJ1-2
CDR3aa: CALQRGYGYTF
CDR3nt: TGTGCCCTTCAACGGGGCTATGGCTACACCTTC

v_gene: TRBV5-1
abundance: once
d_gene: -
j_gene: TRBJ1-1
CDR3aa: CASSLEAGRNTEAFF
CDR3nt: TGCGCCAGCAGCTTGGAGGCGGGTCGGAACACTGAAGCTTTCTTT

v_gene: TRBV6-6
abundance: -
d_gene: -
j_gene: TRBJ1-2
CDR3aa: CASSYSGDNYGYTF
CDR3nt: TGTGCCAGCAGTTACTCGGGGGACAACTATGGCTACACCTTC

v_gene: TRBV27
abundance: -
d_gene: -
j_gene: TRBJ1-6
CDR3aa: CASSRYARSYNSPLHF
CDR3nt: TGTGCCAGCAGCCGATACGCGCGGTCCTATAATTCACCCCTCCACTTT

v_gene: TRBV6-6
abundance: -
d_gene: -
j_gene: TRBJ1-1
CDR3aa: CASSRQEAIRDTEAFF
CDR3nt: TGTGCCAGCAGTCGACAGGAGGCAATTCGAGACACTGAAGCTTTCTTT

v_gene: TRBV28
abundance: -
d_gene: -
j_gene: TRBJ2-3
CDR3aa: CASSPPASATQYF
CDR3nt: TGTGCCAGCAGCCCCCCGGCGTCTGCTACGCAGTATTTT